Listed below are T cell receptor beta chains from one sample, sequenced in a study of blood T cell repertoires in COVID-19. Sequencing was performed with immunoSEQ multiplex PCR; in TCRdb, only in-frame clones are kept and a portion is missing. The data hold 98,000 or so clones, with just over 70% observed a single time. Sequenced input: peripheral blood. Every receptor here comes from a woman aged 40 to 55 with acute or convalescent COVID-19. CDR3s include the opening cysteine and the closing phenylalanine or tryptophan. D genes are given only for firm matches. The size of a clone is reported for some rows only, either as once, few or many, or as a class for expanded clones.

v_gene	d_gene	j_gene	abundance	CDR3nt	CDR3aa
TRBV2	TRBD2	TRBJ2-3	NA	TGTGCCAGCAGTGACGCACTAGCGGGGACAGATACGCAGTATTTT	CASSDALAGTDTQYF
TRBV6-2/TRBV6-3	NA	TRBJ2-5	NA	TGTGCCAGCAGTTTCGGAGCCCCTGGAGAGACCCAGTACTTC	CASSFGAPGETQYF
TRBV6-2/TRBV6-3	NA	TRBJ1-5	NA	TGTGCCAGCAGTCTACCTCCCACAGGATATAGCAATCAGCCCCAGCATTTT	CASSLPPTGYSNQPQHF
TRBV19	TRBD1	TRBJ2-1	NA	TGTGCCAGTACCCGAACAGGGACAGGGGGCGCGGACAATGAGCAGTTCTTC	CASTRTGTGGADNEQFF
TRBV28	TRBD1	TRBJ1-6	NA	TGTGCCAGCAGTTCCGGGACAGGGATTTCACCCCTCCACTTT	CASSSGTGISPLHF
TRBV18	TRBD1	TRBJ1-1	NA	TGTGCCAGCTCACCAAGCCCCAAGACAGGGGGGTTATCGTGGGCTGAAGCTTTCTTT	CASSPSPKTGGLSWAEAFF
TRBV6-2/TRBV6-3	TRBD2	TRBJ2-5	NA	TGTGCCAGCAGTTACGGCGGGGGGGCGGTAGAGACCCAGTACTTC	CASSYGGGAVETQYF
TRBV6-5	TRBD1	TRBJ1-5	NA	TGTGCCAGCAGTTCGACAGGGACGGGCAATCAGCCCCAGCATTTT	CASSSTGTGNQPQHF
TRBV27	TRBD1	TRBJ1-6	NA	TGTGCCAGCAGACTAGGGACAGGGGTTTCACCCCTCCACTTT	CASRLGTGVSPLHF
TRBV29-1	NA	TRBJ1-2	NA	TGCAGCGTTGGGTCGGGGAGCTATGGCTACACCTTC	CSVGSGSYGYTF
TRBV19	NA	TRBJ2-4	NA	TGTGCCAGTGGGACTCAGCAAAACATTCAGTACTTC	CASGTQQNIQYF
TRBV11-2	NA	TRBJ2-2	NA	TGTGCCAGCAGCTCAGGGATCCACGCCGGGGAGCTGTTTTTT	CASSSGIHAGELFF
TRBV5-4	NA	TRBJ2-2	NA	TGTGCCAGCAGCTTGCGGGGTCCCCCCACTGGGGAGCTGTTTTTT	CASSLRGPPTGELFF
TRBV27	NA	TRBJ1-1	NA	TGTGCCAGCAGTTGGGCTACACGGATGAACACTGAAGCTTTCTTT	CASSWATRMNTEAFF
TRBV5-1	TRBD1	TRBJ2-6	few	TGCGCCAGCAATGGACAGGCGAGCTCTGGGGCCAACGTCCTGACTTTC	CASNGQASSGANVLTF
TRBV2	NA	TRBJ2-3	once	TGTGCCAGCAGTGAAGAGGACAGCCGCACAGATACGCAGTATTTT	CASSEEDSRTDTQYF
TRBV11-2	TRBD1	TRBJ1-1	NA	TGTGCCAGCAGCGTTGACAGGGAAACTGAAGCTTTCTTT	CASSVDRETEAFF
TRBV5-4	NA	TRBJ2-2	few	TGTGCCAGCGCCCCCCCCGGGGGGCTGAACACCGGGGAGCTGTTTTTT	CASAPPGGLNTGELFF
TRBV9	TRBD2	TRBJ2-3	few	TGTGCCAGCAGTCCTAGCGGGGCTTCAGATACGCAGTATTTT	CASSPSGASDTQYF
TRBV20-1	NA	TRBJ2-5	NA	TGCAGTGCTATTAACCAAGAGACCCAGTACTTC	CSAINQETQYF
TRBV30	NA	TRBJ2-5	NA	TGTGCCTGGAGTGTACGGGGGGAGACCCAGTACTTC	CAWSVRGETQYF
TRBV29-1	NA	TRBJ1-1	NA	TGCAGCGTTGATAAGGGAGGATCAGGAACTGAAGCTTTCTTT	CSVDKGGSGTEAFF
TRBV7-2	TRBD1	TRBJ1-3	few	TGTGCCAGCAGCTTATCCTCGGGACAGGGGTCTAACTCTGGAAACACCATATATTTT	CASSLSSGQGSNSGNTIYF
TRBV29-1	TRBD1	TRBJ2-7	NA	TGCAGCGTTGGGATTTTGGGACAGGGTTCCTACGAGCAGTACTTC	CSVGILGQGSYEQYF
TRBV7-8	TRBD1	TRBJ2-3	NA	TGTGCCAGCAGCTTAGTGGGGGGACAGGGAGCCACGGGTACGCAGTATTTT	CASSLVGGQGATGTQYF
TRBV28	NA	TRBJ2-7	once	TGTGCCAGCAGCCCTCTAATGATTCCCTACGAGCAGTACTTC	CASSPLMIPYEQYF
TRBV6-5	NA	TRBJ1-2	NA	TGTGCCAGCAGTTACCGAGCAGGGGAGGGCGGCTACACCTTC	CASSYRAGEGGYTF
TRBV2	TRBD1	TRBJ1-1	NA	TGTGCCAGCAGCGACCATCCGGGACAGCCGAACACTGAAGCTTTCTTT	CASSDHPGQPNTEAFF
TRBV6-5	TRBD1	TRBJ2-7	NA	TGTGCCACCCGCCGGACAGGGGATTCCTACGAGCAGTACTTC	CATRRTGDSYEQYF
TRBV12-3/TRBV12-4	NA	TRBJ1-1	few	TGTGCCAGCAGTTTGGACAGCAACACTGAAGCTTTCTTT	CASSLDSNTEAFF
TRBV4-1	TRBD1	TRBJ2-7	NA	TGCGCCAGCAGCCCTTTAGGGACAGGGTTATCCTACGAGCAGTACTTC	CASSPLGTGLSYEQYF
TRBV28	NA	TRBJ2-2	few	TGTGCCAGCAGCCCGCTAAGGGACCGCAGCGGGGGGGAGCTGTTTTTT	CASSPLRDRSGGELFF
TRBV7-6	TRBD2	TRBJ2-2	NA	TGTGCCAGCAGCCCCAGGGGGGTACCTAGCGGGGGCTACACCGGGGAGCTGTTTTTT	CASSPRGVPSGGYTGELFF
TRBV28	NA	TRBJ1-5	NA	TGTGCCAGCAGTTCCGACAGGTACAATCAGCCCCAGCATTTT	CASSSDRYNQPQHF
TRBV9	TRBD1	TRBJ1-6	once	TGTGCCAGCAGTGATGCCACCGGGACAGGGGGAGACTCCCCCCTCCACTTT	CASSDATGTGGDSPLHF
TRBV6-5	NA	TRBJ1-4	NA	TGTGCCAGCAGACCCCTACGGGGGGCAGGTGAAAAACTGTTTTTT	CASRPLRGAGEKLFF
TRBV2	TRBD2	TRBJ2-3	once	TGTGCCAGCGGACTAGCGGGGACCACAGATACGCAGTATTTT	CASGLAGTTDTQYF
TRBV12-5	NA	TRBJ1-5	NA	TGTGCTAGTGCCCGGAGCAATCAGCCCCAGCATTTT	CASARSNQPQHF
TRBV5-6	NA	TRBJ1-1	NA	TGTGCCAGCACCCCCCTGGCCCCGAACACTGAAGCTTTCTTT	CASTPLAPNTEAFF
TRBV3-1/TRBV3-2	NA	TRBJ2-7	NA	TGTGCCAGCAGCCTAGGGGGAACCTACGAGCAGTACTTC	CASSLGGTYEQYF
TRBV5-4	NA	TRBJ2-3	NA	TGTGCCAGCAGCTCATATTTAGCGGTTAACACAGATACGCAGTATTTT	CASSSYLAVNTDTQYF
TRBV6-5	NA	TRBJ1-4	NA	TGTGCCAGCAGGGGAGTAGCAACTAATGAAAAACTGTTTTTT	CASRGVATNEKLFF
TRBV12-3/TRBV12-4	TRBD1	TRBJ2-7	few	TGTGCCAGCAGGCCCAACAGGGGTTACGAGCAGTACTTC	CASRPNRGYEQYF
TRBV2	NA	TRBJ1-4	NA	TGTGCCAGCAGATCCGGGACAAATCGGGAAAAACTGTTTTTT	CASRSGTNREKLFF
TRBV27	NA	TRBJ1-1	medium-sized	TGTGCCAGCAGTCCCCAACTGACCTGGAGCCCTTTCTTT	CASSPQLTWSPFF
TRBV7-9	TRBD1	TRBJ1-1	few	TGTGCCAGCTCAGAAGGGGACAGGGGTACTTTCTTT	CASSEGDRGTFF
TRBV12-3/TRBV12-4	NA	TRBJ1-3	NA	TGTGCCAGCAGTTTCCCGGGGAGAAACACCATATATTTT	CASSFPGRNTIYF
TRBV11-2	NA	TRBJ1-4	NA	TGTGCCAGCAGCTTATCAGGGCAGATCCGTGAAAAACTGTTTTTT	CASSLSGQIREKLFF